Listed here are 2 T cell receptor beta chains from one sample, sequenced in a study of T cell responses to AZD1222 COVID-19 vaccine. Repertoires were generated with immunoSEQ multiplex PCR, while TCRdb's copy carries only in-frame clones and drops some. This sample has over 100,000 clones; 75% to 90% occur once, and the top ten carry around 8.7%. This specimen was peripheral blood, taken on day 0 of AZD1222 vaccination. These receptors were collected from an adult in good health.

The V call is TRBV18, the J call TRBJ1-2, with 7 bases lining up with TRBD1. J was trimmed by 1 base and V by 6 bases; bases with no gene match: 5. The CDR3 contains 14 residues. Germline loops: CDR1 KGHSH, CDR2 LQKENI. This CDR3 reads CASSIDRVNYGYTF. The CDR3 nucleotides read TGTGCCAGCTCGATCGACAGGGTTAACTATGGCTACACCTTC.

The chain couples TRBV7-6 to TRBJ2-1; weak D call: TRBD2 (5 bases). The CDR3 sequence is 15 residues long. Between the trimmed V and J ends, which lost 1 base and 5 bases, there was a span of 12 bases. Per germline, CDR1 SGHVS and CDR2 FNYEAQ. CDR3 DNA: TGTGCCAGCAGCTTAGTTAGAGCGGCGGACAATGAGCAGTTCTTC. Its translation: CASSLVRAADNEQFF.